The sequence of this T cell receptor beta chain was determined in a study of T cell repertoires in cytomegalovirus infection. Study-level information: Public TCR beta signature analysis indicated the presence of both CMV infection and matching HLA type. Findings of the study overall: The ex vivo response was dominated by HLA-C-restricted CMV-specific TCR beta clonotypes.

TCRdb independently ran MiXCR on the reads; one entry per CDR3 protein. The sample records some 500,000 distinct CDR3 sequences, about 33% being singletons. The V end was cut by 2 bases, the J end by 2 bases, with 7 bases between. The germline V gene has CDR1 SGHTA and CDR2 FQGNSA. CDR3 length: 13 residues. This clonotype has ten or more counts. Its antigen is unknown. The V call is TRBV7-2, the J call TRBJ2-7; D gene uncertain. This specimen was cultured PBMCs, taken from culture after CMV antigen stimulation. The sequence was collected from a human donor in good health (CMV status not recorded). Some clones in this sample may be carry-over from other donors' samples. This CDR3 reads CASSLQSAYEQYF. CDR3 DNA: TGTGCCAGCAGCTTACAGAGTGCCTACGAGCAGTACTTC.